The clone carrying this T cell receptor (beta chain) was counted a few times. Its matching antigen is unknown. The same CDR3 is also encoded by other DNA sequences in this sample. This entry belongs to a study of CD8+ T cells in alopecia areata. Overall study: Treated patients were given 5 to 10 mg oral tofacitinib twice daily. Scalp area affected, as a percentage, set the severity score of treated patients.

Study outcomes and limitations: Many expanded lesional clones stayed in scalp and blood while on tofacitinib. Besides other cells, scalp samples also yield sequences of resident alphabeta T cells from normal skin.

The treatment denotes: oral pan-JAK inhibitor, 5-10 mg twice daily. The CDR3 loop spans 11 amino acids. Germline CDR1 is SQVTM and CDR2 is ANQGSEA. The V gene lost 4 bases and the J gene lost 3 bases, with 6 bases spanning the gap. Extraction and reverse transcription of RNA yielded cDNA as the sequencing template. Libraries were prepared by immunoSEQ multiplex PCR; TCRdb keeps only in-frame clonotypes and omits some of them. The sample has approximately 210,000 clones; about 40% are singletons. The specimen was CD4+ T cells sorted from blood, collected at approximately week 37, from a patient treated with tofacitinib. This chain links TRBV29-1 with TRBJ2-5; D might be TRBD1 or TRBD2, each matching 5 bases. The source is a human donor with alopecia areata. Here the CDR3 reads CSVVGEETQYF. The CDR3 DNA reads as TGCAGCGTTGTGGGGGAAGAGACCCAGTACTTC.